The 19 T cell receptor beta chains below come from one sample, sequenced in a study of blood T cell repertoires in COVID-19. Profiling relied on immunoSEQ multiplex PCR, and the TCRdb table lists in-frame clones only, not all of them. Of 180,000 or so clones in the sample, around 87% were seen once. Sequenced material: peripheral blood. These receptors were collected from a man aged 35 to 55 with active or convalescent COVID-19.

This chain uses TRBV6-2 or TRBV6-3 with TRBJ2-7; 7 nucleotides line up with TRBD1. The CDR3 has 15 amino acids. CDR1 and CDR2 (germline): MNHEY, SVGEGT. The V and J ends lost 2 bases and 4 bases, in that order; junction bases with no gene match: 8. CDR3 bases: TGTGCCAGCAGTTACGCTAAGGGACAGAAATACGAGCAGTACTTC. This sequence encodes CASSYAKGQKYEQYF.

The chain is built from TRBV7-3 and TRBJ2-2; 10 positions match TRBD2. Germline V gene lookup returns CDR1 SGHTA and CDR2 FQGTGA. This CDR3 has 19 residues. With V trimmed by 1 base and J by 0 bases, 8 bases remained unmatched. This CDR3 is CASSLRVSGGPTNTGELFF. Written as DNA, the CDR3 is TGTGCCAGCAGCTTAAGGGTTAGCGGGGGGCCAACGAACACCGGGGAGCTGTTTTTT.

The chain joins TRBV19 to TRBJ2-2; D perhaps matches TRBD1 (5 bases). There are 16 residues in the CDR3. V lost 2 bases to trimming and J lost 1 base, with 11 bases between them. Germline V gene data show CDR1 as LNHDA and CDR2 as SQIVND (reference sequence). CDR3 residues: CASSIFGQGNTGELFF. Written as DNA, the CDR3 is TGTGCCAGTAGTATATTTGGGCAGGGGAACACCGGGGAGCTGTTTTTT.

This clone was detected only once. This chain joins TRBV30 and TRBJ1-1; D is undetermined. CDR1 GTSNPN and CDR2 SVGIG come from the germline V gene (reference sequence). The V gene lost 4 bases and the J gene lost 5 bases, with 26 bases spanning the gap. This CDR3 has 17 residues. CDR3 residues: CAWIPYGLVGTGTEAFF. For the CDR3, the DNA is TGTGCCTGGATTCCGTACGGGTTGGTAGGTACGGGGACTGAAGCTTTCTTT.

The chain employs TRBV7-3 and TRBJ2-7; D is perhaps TRBD2 (5 bases). Trimming left V 0 bases short and J 2 bases short, with 8 bases between. CDR3 length: 14 residues. Germline loops: CDR1 SGHTA, CDR2 FQGTGA. The CDR3 here is CASSLTPGTYEQYF. In nucleotides, the CDR3 is TGTGCCAGCAGCTTAACCCCGGGGACCTACGAGCAGTACTTC.

As to this clone: The sample contains more than one DNA sequence encoding this CDR3. The chain couples TRBV15 to TRBJ1-2, with a tentative D call TRBD1 (6 bases). Germline loops: CDR1 LNHNV, CDR2 YYDKDF (reference sequence). The CDR3 length is 13 residues. The ends were cut back, 5 bases at V and 2 bases at J, with 9 bases in the middle. This chain's CDR3 is CATSRTENYGYTF. The CDR3 DNA reads TGTGCCACCAGCCGGACAGAAAACTATGGCTACACCTTC.

This clone is a singleton in its sample. Other DNA sequences in this specimen translate into the identical CDR3. This sequence joins TRBV5-1 and TRBJ1-1, with D maybe TRBD1 (5 bases). V was shortened by 0 bases and J by 1 base, with 7 bases between the two germline ends. Germline V gene sequence: CDR1 SGHRS, CDR2 YFSETQ. This CDR3 is 14 amino acids long. CDR3 protein: CASSLDRGNTEAFF. In nucleotides, the CDR3 is TGCGCCAGCAGCTTGGATAGGGGGAACACTGAAGCTTTCTTT.

The CDR3 DNA reads TGTGCCAGTAGTATCGACGGGTCGACCTACGAGCAGTACTTC. Amino acid sequence: CASSIDGSTYEQYF. The rearrangement joins TRBV19 to TRBJ2-7; D ambiguous. The germline CDR1 and CDR2 sequences are LNHDA and SQIVND (reference sequence). The germline V and J ends were trimmed by 3 bases and 2 bases, with 11 bases remaining between them. The CDR3 runs to 14 residues.

This clone appeared once. V gene TRBV14 combines with J gene TRBJ2-1; TRBD1 matches at 7 bases. CDR3 length equals 17 residues. Trimming removed 2 bases from V and 0 bases from J; junction bases left unmatched: 7. Germline V gene data show CDR1 as SGHDN and CDR2 as FVKESK. The CDR3 DNA is TGTGCCAGCAGCCAACCGGGACAGACCTCCTCCTACAATGAGCAGTTCTTC. Protein: CASSQPGQTSSYNEQFF.

The sample holds one count of this clone. The V gene is TRBV11-2, the J gene TRBJ2-3, with 8 nucleotides matching TRBD1. V dropped 5 bases and J dropped 1; count of bases not matched to a gene: 2. This CDR3 spans 14 amino acids. CDR1 and CDR2 (germline): SGHAT, FQNNGV. The CDR3 reads CASSGTGGTDTQYF. CDR3 nucleotides: TGTGCCAGCAGCGGGACAGGAGGCACAGATACGCAGTATTTT.

The V gene is TRBV7-9, the J gene TRBJ2-7; unclear D gene. This CDR3 has 14 residues. V dropped 1 base and J dropped 5 bases, with 12 bases sitting between them. CDR1 and CDR2 (germline): SEHNR, FQNEAQ (reference sequence). Written as DNA, the CDR3 is TGTGCCAGCAGCTTAGAGCACAGTAACCACGAGCAGTACTTC. Translation: CASSLEHSNHEQYF.

J is TRBJ1-4 and V is TRBV19; 8 bases align to TRBD1. CDR1 is LNHDA and CDR2 is SQIVND in the germline V gene (reference sequence). With V trimmed by 5 bases and J by 3 bases, 5 bases remained unmatched. The CDR3 has 15 residues. The CDR3 coding sequence is TGTGCCAGTAGTGCGCCGGGACAGGCTAATGAAAAACTGTTTTTT. Its translation: CASSAPGQANEKLFF. The variable domain in full, completed from reference TRBV19 and TRBJ1-4, reads DGGITQSPKYLFRKEGQNVTLSCEQNLNHDAMYWYRQDPGQGLRLIYYSQIVNDFQKGDIAEGYSVSREKKESFPLTVTSAQKNPTAFYLCASSAPGQANEKLFFGSGTQLSVL.

This clone was detected only once. The genes are TRBV24-1 and TRBJ2-3; perhaps TRBD2 as D (5 bases). This CDR3 spans 16 amino acids. Deletions cut 3 bases from V and 5 bases from J, with 17 bases between. Per germline, CDR1 KGHDR and CDR2 SFDVKD. CDR3 sequence: CATSDRAGSGIDTQYF. CDR3 sequence (DNA): TGTGCCACCAGTGATCGCGCGGGCTCAGGAATAGATACGCAGTATTTT.

The genes are TRBV27 and TRBJ1-2; TRBD1 matches at 7 bases. From germline, CDR1 is MNHEY and CDR2 SMNVEV (reference sequence). The CDR3 spans 15 residues. The V segment lost 3 bases and the J segment 8 bases; nucleotides outside the gene matches: 12. CDR3 residues: CASSLRGRGIAGYTF. The CDR3 DNA is TGTGCCAGCAGTTTGCGGGGCAGGGGGATCGCGGGCTACACCTTC.

This clone was seen once. The chain employs TRBV11-2 and TRBJ2-1, with 8 bases that match TRBD1. The CDR3 has 17 amino acids. Trimming cost V 0 bases and J 9 bases; bases outside gene matches: 13. Per germline, CDR1 SGHAT and CDR2 FQNNGV. The CDR3 here is CASSLEWWDRRFAEQFF. CDR3 in DNA: TGTGCCAGCAGCTTAGAATGGTGGGACAGGCGCTTTGCTGAGCAGTTCTTC.

The rearrangement links TRBV5-1 to TRBJ2-5, with D possibly matching TRBD2 (6 bases). The CDR3 is 14 amino acids. Trimming pared 4 bases from V and 2 bases from J, leaving 12 bases between. Per germline, CDR1 SGHRS and CDR2 YFSETQ. This chain's CDR3 is CASSDPGLQETQYF. The CDR3 DNA follows: TGCGCCAGCAGCGATCCGGGACTTCAAGAGACCCAGTACTTC.

V gene TRBV7-3 combines with J gene TRBJ2-7; TRBD1 matches 7 bases. Unmatched junction bases numbered 4, after V lost 4 bases and J lost 7 bases. The CDR3 is made up of 12 amino acids. In germline, CDR1 is SGHTA, CDR2 FQGTGA. The CDR3 loop is CASSSPQGEQYF. The DNA for the CDR3 is TGTGCCAGCAGCTCACCACAGGGGGAGCAGTACTTC.

V is TRBV5-1 and J is TRBJ2-7, with D tentatively TRBD2 (6 bases). Deletions cut 4 bases from V and 5 bases from J, with 22 bases between. Germline V gene sequence: CDR1 SGHRS, CDR2 YFSETQ. The CDR3 loop spans 16 amino acids. CDR3 sequence (DNA): TGCGCCAGCAGCGAAATCGGGGGACTTCAGTACCACGAGCAGTACTTC. The encoded protein is CASSEIGGLQYHEQYF.

V and J are TRBV28 and TRBJ2-1, with 11 bases lining up with TRBD2. The trim removed 11 bases at V and 4 bases at J, leaving 4 bases unmatched. CDR1 MDHEN and CDR2 SYDVKM come from the germline V gene. The CDR3 has 13 residues. The CDR3 region is CAVGTSGYNEQFF. The CDR3 region has the DNA TGTGCCGTCGGGACTAGCGGTTACAATGAGCAGTTCTTC.